What follows is one TCR beta chain and its context. This clonotype was seen only once. Its antigen is not yet known. No base-level quality is on record; no much larger clone is a single base apart. Library preparation was by 5' RACE. TCRdb lists the instrument as Illumina HiSeq 2500. A second PCR of about 7 to 12 cycles was run with a J-beta primer mix and a sample-barcoded 5' primer. Each TCR beta cDNA molecule received a unique molecular identifier from a template-switch 5' adaptor carrying 12 random nucleotides. At least 2.5 million CDR3-containing paired-end reads were obtained from each sample. First-strand cDNA synthesis was performed from all RNA using the Mint cDNA synthesis kit, with priming by a TRBC-specific oligonucleotide. Following uracil-DNA glycosylase treatment, a first 18-cycle PCR with universal primers M1SS and BC2_uni_R was performed on all cDNA. For the original study's pipeline: For normalization, 1 million high-quality reads were randomly selected from each sample, with every read carrying a distinct molecular identifier. Instead of being binned into consensus sequences, reads that shared molecular identifiers were thrown out. MiTCR, set to a Q25 quality threshold and the strictest error-elimination algorithm, was used for CDR3 identification, clonotype clustering and error correction. Lower-bound total TCR beta diversity was estimated with a nonparametric unseen species model using Euler transformation. The public reads were quality trimmed at Q25 with fastp and then assembled into clones with MiXCR by TCRdb, keeping productive beta chains. Each CDR3 protein gets just one entry, which takes the most common genes and DNA from the rows behind it. Clone size and V and J calls follow TCRdb, not the original study. Counted in this sample were roughly 730,000 distinct CDR3 sequences; roughly 56% of them appeared once. Jointly, the top ten make up approximately 24% of the sample.

This sample was included in a study of blood T cells in healthy people across ages (dated by TCRdb to the mid-2010s). Concerning the study at large: In model experiments, template switching captured about one uniquely barcoded TCR beta cDNA molecule for every two T cells. To track age-related changes in TCR beta repertoire diversity, the study relied on deep sequencing normalized with unique cDNA molecular identifiers. Four age groups were formed from the donors: young (average approximately 17 years), middle-aged (approximately 40), aged (over 55) and long-lived (less than 85). Donors of different ages were randomly distributed across sequencing lanes to avoid experimental bias. Using the same blood draw, the study looked at two additional independent replicas of 1 million unique cDNA reads for two donors, one aged 18 to 30 and the other aged 80 or older.

What the work shows at the level of the full study, not this receptor alone: Compared with the aged group, more naive CD4+ T cells, fewer expanded clones and increased TCR diversity were shown by the long-lived group, suggesting age selection. Because donor CMV infection status was unknown, age-related changes in expanded clonotypes were potentially confounded. Estimates of total diversity based on one million sequenced T cells were considered lower bounds and underestimates. The percentage of naive T cells measured by flow cytometry correlated strongly with observed TCR beta diversity. Since profiling was done on bulk unsorted PBMCs, naive and antigen-experienced compartments could not be conclusively compared. Observed TCR beta diversity per million T cells fell roughly linearly with age, and a significant reduction was already apparent by age around 40.

The donors were 40 or so Caucasian individuals from Russia, aged roughly 6 to 95 years, who were systemically healthy. Each donor gave around 9.8 milliliters of peripheral blood, collected into EDTA-treated Vacutainer tubes. Ficoll-Paque density-gradient centrifugation was used to isolate PBMCs, with at least 6.5 million obtained per sample. Total RNA, at least 6 micrograms per sample, was extracted from PBMCs with Trizol reagent. For every donor, flow cytometry on a PBMC aliquot measured the percentage of naive CD45RAhigh/CD27high T cells. The receptor was derived from a man between 35 and 55 years old in good health. The sample comprised blood.

The CDR3 amino acid sequence is: CSARDLRATYNEQFF. The DNA is as follows: TGCAGTGCTAGAGATCTGAGGGCCACCTACAATGAGCAGTTCTTC. The V gene is TRBV20-1 and the J gene is TRBJ2-1; the D segment could be TRBD2, given 5 matching bases. The CDR3 holds 15 amino acids from the cysteine to the phenylalanine. The sequence is cut down to CDR3 DNA, 45 bases in frame from base 1. Taken from the germline V gene (reference sequence), the CDR1 and CDR2 loops are DFQATT and SNEGSKA. V loses 0 bases, J loses 2 bases, and the germline ends lie 11 bases apart.